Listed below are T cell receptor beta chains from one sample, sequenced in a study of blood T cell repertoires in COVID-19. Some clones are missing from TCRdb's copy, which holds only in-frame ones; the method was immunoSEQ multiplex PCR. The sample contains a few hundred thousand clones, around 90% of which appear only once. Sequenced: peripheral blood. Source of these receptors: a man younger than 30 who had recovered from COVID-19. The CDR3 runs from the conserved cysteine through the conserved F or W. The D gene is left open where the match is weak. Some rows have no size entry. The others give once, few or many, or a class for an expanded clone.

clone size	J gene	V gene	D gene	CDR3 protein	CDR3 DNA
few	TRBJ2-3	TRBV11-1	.	CASSLVASTDTQYF	TGTGCCAGCAGCTTAGTGGCCAGCACAGATACGCAGTATTTT
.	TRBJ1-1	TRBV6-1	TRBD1	CASSELGTGMNTEAFF	TGTGCCAGCAGTGAACTAGGGACAGGGATGAACACTGAAGCTTTCTTT
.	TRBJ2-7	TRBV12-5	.	CASGFGTTYEQYF	TGTGCTAGTGGTTTTGGAACTACCTACGAGCAGTACTTC
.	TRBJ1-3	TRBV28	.	CASRQGGSGNTIYF	TGTGCCAGCAGGCAGGGTGGTTCTGGAAACACCATATATTTT
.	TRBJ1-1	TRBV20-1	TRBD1	CSASRGTGVLGNTEAFF	TGCAGTGCTAGTCGTGGGACAGGGGTGTTAGGGAACACTGAAGCTTTCTTT
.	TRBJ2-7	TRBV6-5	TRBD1	CASKARDRGYEQYF	TGTGCCAGCAAGGCCCGGGACAGGGGGTACGAGCAGTACTTC
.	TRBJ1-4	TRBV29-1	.	CSVGEEKLFF	TGCAGCGTTGGGGAGGAAAAACTGTTTTTT
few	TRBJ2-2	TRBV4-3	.	CASSQEGSQLAGELFF	TGCGCCAGCAGCCAAGAAGGGTCCCAACTAGCCGGGGAGCTGTTTTTT
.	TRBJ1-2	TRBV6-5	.	CASSPPGRGGYTF	TGTGCCAGCAGCCCCCCCGGACGGGGTGGCTACACCTTC
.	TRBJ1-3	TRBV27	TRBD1	CASSLRGQGLLSSGNTIYF	TGTGCCAGCAGTTTAAGGGGACAGGGTTTACTCAGCTCTGGAAACACCATATATTTT
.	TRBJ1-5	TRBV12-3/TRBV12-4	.	CASSPAGGQPQHF	TGTGCCAGCAGTCCAGCGGGGGGTCAGCCCCAGCATTTT
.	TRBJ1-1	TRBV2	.	CASSEQGSTEAFF	TGTGCCAGCAGTGAACAGGGGAGTACTGAAGCTTTCTTT
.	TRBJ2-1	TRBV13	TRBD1	CASSLRTGDPSYNEQFF	TGTGCCAGCAGCTTAAGGACAGGCGATCCCTCCTACAATGAGCAGTTCTTC
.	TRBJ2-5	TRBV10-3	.	CAISESERGETQYF	TGTGCCATCAGTGAGTCTGAGCGTGGAGAGACCCAGTACTTC
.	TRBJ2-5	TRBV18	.	CASSPPGEETQYF	TGTGCCAGCTCACCACCGGGAGAAGAGACCCAGTACTTC
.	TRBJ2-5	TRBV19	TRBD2	CASSPSGGYVETQYF	TGTGCCAGTAGCCCCTCGGGAGGGTACGTAGAGACCCAGTACTTC
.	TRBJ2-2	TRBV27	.	CASSLRQGGGELFF	TGTGCCAGCAGTTTAAGACAGGGAGGCGGGGAGCTGTTTTTT
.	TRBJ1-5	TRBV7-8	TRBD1	CASSSQTGGQPQHF	TGTGCCAGCAGCTCACAGACAGGGGGGCAGCCCCAGCATTTT
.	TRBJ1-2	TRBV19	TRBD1	CASSRDSQAPNYGYTF	TGTGCCAGTAGTCGGGACAGCCAAGCGCCTAACTATGGCTACACCTTC
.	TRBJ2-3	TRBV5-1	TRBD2	CASSPGSGLATDTQYF	TGCGCCAGCAGTCCTGGTAGTGGACTAGCGACAGATACGCAGTATTTT
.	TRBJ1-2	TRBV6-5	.	CASSRTPRGYGYTF	TGTGCCAGCAGTAGGACACCACGGGGGTATGGCTACACCTTC
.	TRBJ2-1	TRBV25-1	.	CASSQSGSGGNEQFF	TGTGCCAGCAGTCAAAGTGGGTCAGGAGGTAATGAGCAGTTCTTC
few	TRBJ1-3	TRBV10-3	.	CAISAGGDTIYF	TGTGCCATCAGTGCGGGGGGAGACACCATATATTTT
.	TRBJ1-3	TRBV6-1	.	CASSESHSTSGNTIYF	TGTGCCAGCAGTGAATCGCACAGTACCTCTGGAAACACCATATATTTT
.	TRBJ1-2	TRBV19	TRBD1	CASRATGGNYGYTF	TGTGCCAGTAGAGCTACAGGGGGCAACTATGGCTACACCTTC
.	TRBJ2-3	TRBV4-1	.	CASSQAAGIGTDTQYF	TGCGCCAGCAGCCAAGCCGCAGGGATTGGAACAGATACGCAGTATTTT